The clone carrying this TCR beta chain was seen more than once but under ten times. A sample-barcoded 5' primer and a J-beta primer mix were used in a second PCR of about 7 to 12 cycles. TCRdb re-called the 5' RACE reads with MiXCR, one entry per CDR3 protein. Altogether about 1.5 million distinct CDR3 sequences are present, approximately 39% being singletons, with the ten largest covering more than 4%. This specimen comes from a study of blood T cells in healthy people across ages. The V and J ends lost 4 bases and 5 bases respectively, with 11 bases between them. The length of the CDR3 is 13 residues.

The genes are TRBV12-3 or TRBV12-4 and TRBJ2-5; possibly TRBD1 or TRBD2 for D (6 bases each). This receptor was obtained from a woman aged 18-35 years in good health. The sequencing input was blood. CDR3 sequence (DNA): TGTGCCAGCAGTTATTTGGGGGGCGAGACCCAGTACTTC. Translation: CASSYLGGETQYF.